This TCR beta chain was sequenced in a study of cytotoxic CD8 clonotypes in ibrutinib-treated CLL. This clone was seen just once. CDR3 length: 18 amino acids. The germline V gene has CDR1 SGHTA and CDR2 FQGNSA. The V end lost 6 bases, the J end lost 1 base, and 21 bases lay between the germline ends. Assay: immunoSEQ multiplex PCR; the TCRdb copy retains only in-frame clones and omits some. The sample includes some 140,000 clones, approximately 81% of them seen just once. The J gene is TRBJ2-2, the V gene TRBV7-2; unclear D gene. The sample was PBMCs, taken after 12 months of ibrutinib treatment. The origin of this receptor is a human donor with chronic lymphocytic leukemia. CDR3 amino acids: CASRKRRVKRVNTGELFF. The CDR3 nucleotides are TGTGCCAGCAGAAAGCGTCGCGTTAAGCGTGTGAACACCGGGGAGCTGTTTTTT. Complete variable domain (other parts from reference TRBV7-2 and TRBJ2-2): GAGVSQSPSNKVTEKGKDVELRCDPISGHTALYWYRQSLGQGLEFLIYFQGNSAPDKSGLPSDRFSAERTGGSVSTLTIQRTQQEDSAVYLCASRKRRVKRVNTGELFFGEGSRLTVL.